The 23 T cell receptor beta chains reported below all come from one sample, sequenced in a study of cytomegalovirus exposure and HLA in healthy donors. Sequencing was performed with immunoSEQ multiplex PCR; in TCRdb, only in-frame clones are kept and a portion is missing. The sample has tens of thousands of clones, roughly 97% seen once; the top ten hold about 0.8%. Sequencing was carried out using PBMCs. These receptors came from a man aged 18 to 29 in good health and CMV-seronegative.

The chain employs TRBV28 and TRBJ2-4; 7 bases line up with TRBD2. CDR1 is MDHEN and CDR2 is SYDVKM in the germline V gene. The junction had 4 bases not matched to a gene; V was cut back by 3 bases and J by 5 bases. This CDR3 comprises 14 residues. The CDR3 region is CASSLWGGENIQYF. Here the CDR3 DNA reads TGTGCCAGCAGTTTGTGGGGGGGAGAAAACATTCAGTACTTC.

J is TRBJ2-1 and V is TRBV5-1; a possible D gene is TRBD2 (6 bases). The CDR3 is made up of 15 amino acids. CDR1 is SGHRS and CDR2 is YFSETQ in the germline V gene. The V gene lost 4 bases and the J gene lost 0 bases, with 11 bases spanning the gap. CDR3 in DNA: TGCGCCAGCAGCCCCCGGGGGAGCTCCTACAATGAGCAGTTCTTC. Translated: CASSPRGSSYNEQFF.

The chain uses TRBV19 and TRBJ1-1, with D unresolved. Per the germline V gene, CDR1 is LNHDA and CDR2 is SQIVND (reference sequence). V lost 6 bases to trimming and J lost 2 bases, with 16 bases between them. CDR3 length: 15 residues. The DNA of the CDR3 is TGTGCCAGTAGGGGCCTCCAGGAGGATAACACTGAAGCTTTCTTT. Translated: CASRGLQEDNTEAFF.

This clone was detected only once. The gene calls are TRBV6-5 and TRBJ2-7; TRBD2 matches 13 bases. Per the germline V gene, CDR1 is MNHEY and CDR2 is SVGAGI. There are 15 residues in the CDR3. With V trimmed by 2 bases and J by 6 bases, 4 bases remained unmatched. CDR3 residues: CASSYHGTSGTEQYF. Here the CDR3 DNA reads TGTGCCAGCAGTTACCATGGGACTAGCGGGACCGAGCAGTACTTC.

With respect to this clone: The junction and the germline gene differ at one end; a read error may be behind it. The chain employs TRBV6-5 and TRBJ2-6; maybe TRBD2 (6 bases). The CDR3 extends over 16 amino acids. Germline V gene lookup returns CDR1 MNHEY and CDR2 SVGAGI. The CDR3 sequence: CASTYGSVSGANVLTF. CDR3 nucleotide sequence: TGTGCCAGCACTTACGGGAGTGTGTCTGGGGCCAACGTCCTGACTTTC.

The chain combines TRBV11-2 with TRBJ1-4, with unresolved D. V shed 5 bases and J shed 6 bases, with 7 bases lying between them. From germline, CDR1 is SGHAT and CDR2 FQNNGV. The CDR3 covers 12 residues. CDR3 amino acids: CASSPPYEKLFF. Written as DNA, the CDR3 is TGTGCCAGCAGCCCTCCCTATGAAAAACTGTTTTTT.

The chain has TRBV15 and TRBJ2-3; the D is unclear. Trimming removed 1 base at V and 1 base at J, with 6 bases between. This CDR3 contains 14 residues. Germline V lookup: CDR1 LNHNV, CDR2 YYDKDF (reference sequence). The DNA for the CDR3 is TGTGCCACCAGCAGAGGGCTAGGCACAGATACGCAGTATTTT. This codes for CATSRGLGTDTQYF.

The CDR3 is CASRQRQGMNTEAFF. CDR3 nucleotides: TGCGCCAGCAGACAGCGCCAGGGTATGAACACTGAAGCTTTCTTT. The chain is built from TRBV5-1 and TRBJ1-1, with D possibly being TRBD1 (5 bases). The V gene's germline CDR1 is SGHRS and CDR2 YFSETQ. The V gene lost 5 bases and the J gene lost 0 bases, with 14 bases spanning the gap. The CDR3 contains 15 residues.

V is TRBV5-1 and J is TRBJ2-3; a weak D match, TRBD1 (5 bases). There are 13 residues in the CDR3. The V gene's germline CDR1 is SGHRS and CDR2 YFSETQ. Trimming stripped 1 base from V and 4 bases from J, with 7 bases between. The CDR3 sequence is CASSLTTADTQYF. In nucleotides, the CDR3 is TGCGCCAGCAGCTTGACGACAGCAGATACGCAGTATTTT.

This clone was seen only once. This chain links TRBV7-3 with TRBJ2-2; possibly TRBD2 for D (5 bases). Looked up from germline, CDR1 is SGHTA and CDR2 is FQGTGA. This CDR3 has 16 residues. The germline V and J ends were trimmed by 2 bases and 6 bases, with 16 bases remaining between them. CDR3 bases: TGTGCCAGCAGCTTAGTATCAAGCGCGAGGGCCGGGGAGCTGTTTTTT. Translated, it gives CASSLVSSARAGELFF.

This clone turned up a few times. The V call is TRBV28, the J call TRBJ1-5; D is perhaps TRBD1 (6 bases). There are 17 residues in the CDR3. Germline CDR1 is MDHEN and CDR2 is SYDVKM. The V end was cut by 7 bases, the J end by 1 base, with 20 bases between. The CDR3 protein is CASNSYRRGRSNQPQHF. CDR3 nucleotides: TGTGCCAGCAACTCCTATCGCAGGGGTAGGAGCAATCAGCCCCAGCATTTT.

J is TRBJ1-5 and V is TRBV6-5, with 9 bases aligning to TRBD1. V was clipped by 6 bases and J by 2 bases; unmatched bases: 5. This CDR3 region has 15 residues. In germline, CDR1 is MNHEY, CDR2 SVGAGI. In DNA form, the CDR3 reads TGTGCCAGCAGCCCAACAGGGGGCGGCAATCAGCCCCAGCATTTT. This gives the protein CASSPTGGGNQPQHF.

V is TRBV7-9 and J is TRBJ2-4; D is possibly TRBD1 (5 bases). The CDR3 runs 14 residues. V lost 4 bases and J lost 7, with 14 bases in between. Germline-derived CDR1 and CDR2 are SEHNR and FQNEAQ (reference sequence). The CDR3 loop reads CASSSREGVNIQYF. In nucleotides, the CDR3 is TGTGCCAGCAGCTCCCGTGAAGGGGTTAACATTCAGTACTTC.

V usage is TRBV7-6 and J usage is TRBJ2-3; TRBD2 agrees at 9 bases. CDR1 and CDR2 (germline): SGHVS, FNYEAQ. The CDR3 extends over 13 amino acids. J gave up 4 bases and V 8 bases, and 4 bases lay outside the gene matches. The CDR3: CASRREGADTQYF. In nucleotides, the CDR3 is TGTGCCAGCCGGCGGGAGGGGGCAGATACGCAGTATTTT.

V is TRBV30 and J is TRBJ2-5; TRBD2 matches at 10 bases. Gene TRBJ2-7 matches the end of the DNA better, so the J call may be wrong. This CDR3 comprises 18 residues. Germline assignment: CDR1 GTSNPN and CDR2 SVGIG (reference sequence). The CDR3 bases are TGTGCCTGGAGTGTATATCCTAGCGGGAGAAGTACGACCTACGAGCAGTACTTC. Protein: CAWSVYPSGRSTTYEQYF.

V and J are TRBV19 and TRBJ1-4; 11 bases agree with TRBD1. Germline values: CDR1 LNHDA, CDR2 SQIVND (reference sequence). The CDR3 is 16 residues long. The trim removed 3 bases at V and 8 bases at J, leaving 8 bases unmatched. CDR3 bases: TGTGCCAGTAGTATGAACACCGGGACAGGGGGGGAAAAACTGTTTTTT. It specifies CASSMNTGTGGEKLFF.

V gene TRBV28 combines with J gene TRBJ1-3; weak D call: TRBD1 (6 bases). CDR1 is MDHEN, CDR2 SYDVKM, per germline. The ends were cut back, 5 bases at V and 1 base at J, with 12 bases in the middle. The length of the CDR3 is 15 residues. The CDR3 spells CASSASQGSGNTIYF. The CDR3 DNA is TGTGCCAGCAGTGCTTCACAGGGATCTGGAAACACCATATATTTT.

This chain joins TRBV5-4 and TRBJ1-5; D is unresolved. The CDR3 has 18 residues. Germline lookup yields CDR1 SGHNT and CDR2 YYREEE (reference sequence). Deletions cut 0 bases from V and 2 bases from J, with 18 bases between. CDR3 DNA: TGTGCCAGCAGCTTGGGCCCGGGTGTTGGGTTTGGCAATCAGCCCCAGCATTTT. Translation: CASSLGPGVGFGNQPQHF. Full variable domain (rest looked up from reference TRBV5-4 and TRBJ1-5): ETGVTQSPTHLIKTRGQQVTLRCSSQSGHNTVSWYQQALGQGPQFIFQYYREEENGRGNFPPRFSGLQFPNYSSELNVNALELDDSALYLCASSLGPGVGFGNQPQHFGDGTRLSIL.

The CDR3 loop is CASKRAGGGTGELFF. The CDR3 region has the DNA TGCGCCAGCAAGAGGGCGGGAGGTGGCACCGGGGAGCTGTTTTTT. The chain combines TRBV5-1 with TRBJ2-2, with 8 bases identical to TRBD2. The germline V gene has CDR1 SGHRS and CDR2 YFSETQ. The CDR3 length is 15 residues. J gave up 4 bases and V 6 bases, and 8 bases lay outside the gene matches.

The chain carries TRBV14 and TRBJ2-1, with 12 nucleotides matching TRBD2. CDR1 and CDR2 from the germline V gene are SGHDN and FVKESK. Germline trimming cut 3 bases from V and 10 bases from J; bases unmatched to any gene: 10. This CDR3 has 16 residues. The chain's CDR3 is CASSHPTSGSRYEQFF. For the CDR3, the DNA is TGTGCCAGCAGCCACCCGACTAGCGGGAGTCGTTACGAGCAGTTCTTC.

This sequence joins TRBV7-2 and TRBJ2-3, with a possible D match to TRBD2 (6 bases). Trimming removed 6 bases from V and 2 bases from J, with 15 bases in between. There are 15 residues in the CDR3. Germline loops: CDR1 SGHTA, CDR2 FQGNSA. This CDR3 reads CASSRSGSPTDTQYF. CDR3 sequence (DNA): TGTGCCAGCAGTCGTTCCGGGAGCCCCACAGATACGCAGTATTTT.

The chain employs TRBV7-5 and TRBJ2-3; the D call of TRBD2 is as the table states it, not checked on the DNA. TRBV7-5 is given as a pseudogene. This CDR3 contains 17 residues. CDR3: CARSLGTSGRITDTQYF. DNA of the CDR3: TGTGCCAGAAGCTTAGGGACTAGCGGGAGGATCACAGATACGCAGTATTTT.

V is TRBV5-4 and J is TRBJ2-7; 9 nucleotides match TRBD2. The germline gives CDR1 SGHNT, CDR2 YYREEE (reference sequence). The CDR3 contains 13 residues. The junction had 5 bases not matched to a gene; V was cut back by 4 bases and J by 6 bases. The CDR3 DNA sequence: TGTGCCAGCAGCCCGGGACTAGCTGGCGAGCAGTACGTC. Its protein product is CASSPGLAGEQYV.